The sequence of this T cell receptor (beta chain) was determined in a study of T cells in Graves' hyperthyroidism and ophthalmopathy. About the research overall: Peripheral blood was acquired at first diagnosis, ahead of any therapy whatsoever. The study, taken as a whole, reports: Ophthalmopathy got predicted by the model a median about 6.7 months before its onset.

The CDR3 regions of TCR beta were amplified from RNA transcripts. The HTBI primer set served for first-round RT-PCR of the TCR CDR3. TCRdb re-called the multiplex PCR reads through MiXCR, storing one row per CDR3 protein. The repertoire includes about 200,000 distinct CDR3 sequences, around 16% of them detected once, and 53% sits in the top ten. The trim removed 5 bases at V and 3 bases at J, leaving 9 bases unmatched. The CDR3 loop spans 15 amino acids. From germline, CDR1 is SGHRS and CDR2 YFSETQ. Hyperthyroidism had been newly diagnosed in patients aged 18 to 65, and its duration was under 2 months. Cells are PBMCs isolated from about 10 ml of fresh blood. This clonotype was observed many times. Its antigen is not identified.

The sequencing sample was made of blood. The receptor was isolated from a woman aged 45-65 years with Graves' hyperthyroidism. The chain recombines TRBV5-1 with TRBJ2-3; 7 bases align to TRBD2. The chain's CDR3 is CASRLPGTTTDTQYF. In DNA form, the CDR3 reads TGCGCCAGCAGACTTCCAGGGACTACTACAGATACGCAGTATTTT.